These 29 T cell receptor beta chains originate from one sample sequenced in a study of T cell changes during pregnancy in multiple sclerosis. The protocol was immunoSEQ multiplex PCR, while the TCRdb copy is restricted to in-frame clones and leaves out a portion. The sample lists fewer than 40,000 clones, 90% occurring once. The material was CD8+ T cells from peripheral blood mononuclear cells, obtained before pregnancy. The receptors shown here come from a female donor with multiple sclerosis, enrolled in a pregnancy study.

V gene TRBV15 combines with J gene TRBJ1-1; possibly TRBD1 for D (6 bases). From germline, CDR1 is LNHNV and CDR2 YYDKDF (reference sequence). The CDR3 is 14 residues long. V was shortened by 5 bases and J by 3 bases, with 13 bases between the two germline ends. CDR3 in DNA: TGTGCCACCAGCCCCTACACAGGGTACACTGAAGCTTTCTTT. Translating it yields CATSPYTGYTEAFF.

The table lists this clone with a few counts. V usage is TRBV2 and J usage is TRBJ1-5, with D maybe TRBD1 (6 bases). The germline V and J ends were trimmed by 2 bases and 7 bases, with 9 bases remaining between them. The germline V gene encodes CDR1 SNHLY and CDR2 FYNNEI. The CDR3 length is 13 residues. DNA of the CDR3: TGTGCCAGCAGTGAATTTGGGGGCCAGCCCCAGCATTTT. Translating it yields CASSEFGGQPQHF. The whole variable domain, filled in from reference TRBV2 and TRBJ1-5, reads EPEVTQTPSHQVTQMGQEVILRCVPISNHLYFYWYRQILGQKVEFLVSFYNNEISEKSEIFDDQFSVERPDGSNFTLKIRSTKLEDSAMYFCASSEFGGQPQHFGDGTRLSIL.

The rearrangement uses TRBV10-3 and TRBJ1-1; 9 bases fit TRBD1. The CDR3 runs to 18 residues. J was trimmed by 1 base and V by 0 bases; bases with no gene match: 9. Germline V gives CDR1 ENHRY, CDR2 SYGVKD. The CDR3 DNA follows: TGTGCCATCAGTGAGTCGTACAGGACAGGGGACGGGAACACTGAAGCTTTCTTT. Protein product: CAISESYRTGDGNTEAFF.

The gene calls are TRBV7-3 and TRBJ1-2, with D possibly TRBD1 on 5 matching bases. Germline assignment: CDR1 SGHTA and CDR2 FQGTGA. The V end was cut by 3 bases, the J end by 2 bases, with 7 bases between. CDR3 length: 13 residues. CDR3: CASSLGGNYGYTF. The CDR3 DNA sequence: TGTGCCAGCAGCTTGGGGGGGAACTATGGCTACACCTTC.

Worth noting for this clone: Within the sample, other DNA sequences also encode this same CDR3. The chain has TRBV29-1 and TRBJ2-7; D unclear. This CDR3 has 12 amino acids. Germline-derived CDR1 and CDR2 are SQVTM and ANQGSEA. The germline V and J ends were trimmed by 6 bases and 4 bases, with 13 bases remaining between them. In nucleotides, the CDR3 is TGCAGCGTCGAATTACAAGATTACGAGCAGTACTTC. Protein sequence: CSVELQDYEQYF.

This rearrangement joins TRBV7-9 to TRBJ1-2; D gene ambiguous. Germline lookup yields CDR1 SEHNR and CDR2 FQNEAQ (reference sequence). V was shortened by 1 base and J by 2 bases, with 11 bases between the two germline ends. The CDR3 sequence is 15 residues long. The DNA of the CDR3 is TGTGCCAGCAGCTTAGACCGGGATCTCAACTATGGCTACACCTTC. Translated, it gives CASSLDRDLNYGYTF.

The rearrangement links TRBV30 to TRBJ2-5, with D uncertain. Germline V gene data show CDR1 as GTSNPN and CDR2 as SVGIG (reference sequence). The length of the CDR3 is 11 residues. Trimming pared 8 bases from V and 2 bases from J, leaving 9 bases between. The CDR3 loop is CAGMTQETQYF. DNA of the CDR3: TGTGCCGGCATGACTCAAGAGACCCAGTACTTC.

This clone was recorded many times. The CDR3 bases are TGTGCCAGCAGTGAAGTCGGGACTGGTGCTAATCAGCCCCAGCATTTT. It yields the protein CASSEVGTGANQPQHF. The chain carries TRBV2 and TRBJ1-5; possible D gene TRBD1, 5 bases. The V gene lost 1 base and the J gene lost 4 bases, with 14 bases spanning the gap. The CDR3 is 16 amino acids. The germline CDR1 and CDR2 sequences are SNHLY and FYNNEI.

The chain is built from TRBV11-2 and TRBJ2-1; the match to TRBD1 covers 7 bases. In germline, CDR1 is SGHAT, CDR2 FQNNGV. There are 13 residues in the CDR3. Trimming took 11 bases from V and 3 from J; bases not matched to a gene: 7. The CDR3 sequence is CALGAGGYNEQFF. In DNA form, the CDR3 reads TGTGCCCTTGGGGCAGGGGGCTACAATGAGCAGTTCTTC.

This clone has a single count. The chain combines TRBV27 with TRBJ2-3; D gene ambiguous. The CDR3 has 13 residues. V was trimmed by 1 base and J by 4 bases, leaving 6 bases between them. Germline V gives CDR1 MNHEY, CDR2 SMNVEV (reference sequence). CDR3 coding DNA: TGTGCCAGCAGTTTATGGTCGGCAGATACGCAGTATTTT. This gives the protein CASSLWSADTQYF.

The chain combines TRBV5-6 with TRBJ1-4, with a weak D call TRBD1 (5 bases). Germline V gene sequence: CDR1 SGHDT, CDR2 YYEEEE. The CDR3 spans 16 residues. Trimming left V 0 bases short and J 5 bases short, with 14 bases between. CDR3 protein: CASSLEVGGLNEKLFF. CDR3 nucleotides: TGTGCCAGCAGCTTGGAGGTGGGGGGGTTGAATGAAAAACTGTTTTTT.

The chain has TRBV5-1 and TRBJ2-1, with 7 bases that match TRBD1. V dropped 4 bases and J dropped 4; count of bases not matched to a gene: 11. The germline CDR1 and CDR2 sequences are SGHRS and YFSETQ. This CDR3 contains 16 residues. The CDR3 DNA is TGCGCCAGCAGCACCTTAACCGGGACAGCTTACAATGAGCAGTTCTTC. Protein: CASSTLTGTAYNEQFF.

V gene TRBV7-9 combines with J gene TRBJ2-7; D gene uncertain. Germline lookup yields CDR1 SEHNR and CDR2 FQNEAQ (reference sequence). This CDR3 region has 12 residues. V was clipped by 5 bases and J by 5 bases, with 10 bases between them. DNA for the CDR3: TGTGCCAGCAGCCGAGGCAACCACGAGCAGTACTTC. The encoded protein is CASSRGNHEQYF.

This clone was counted a single time. The chain couples TRBV19 to TRBJ1-1; D is undetermined. CDR3 length: 15 amino acids. The V gene lost 0 bases and the J gene lost 0 bases, with 8 bases spanning the gap. Germline values: CDR1 LNHDA, CDR2 SQIVND (reference sequence). CDR3 sequence (DNA): TGTGCCAGTAGTATAGATCCGGGGTTGAACACTGAAGCTTTCTTT. Its translation is CASSIDPGLNTEAFF.

The chain couples TRBV4-1 to TRBJ2-7, with D unresolved. Looked up from germline, CDR1 is MGHRA and CDR2 is YSYEKL. CDR3 length: 13 amino acids. The V gene lost 7 bases and the J gene lost 3 bases, with 13 bases spanning the gap. CDR3 DNA: TGCGCCAGCAACCCAGGAACAGACTACGAGCAGTACTTC. Its translation: CASNPGTDYEQYF.

This chain uses TRBV5-1 with TRBJ2-1; TRBD2 matches at 11 bases. CDR3 length: 17 amino acids. CDR1 and CDR2 (germline): SGHRS, YFSETQ. Trimming at V came to 2 bases and at J to 7 bases, leaving 11 bases not matched to a gene. CDR3 sequence reads: CASSLELAGVLGNEQFF. The CDR3 nucleotides are TGCGCCAGCAGCTTAGAACTAGCGGGGGTTCTCGGGAATGAGCAGTTCTTC. The whole variable domain, remainder taken from reference TRBV5-1 and TRBJ2-1, is KAGVTQTPRYLIKTRGQQVTLSCSPISGHRSVSWYQQTPGQGLQFLFEYFSETQRNKGNFPGRFSGRQFSNSRSEMNVSTLELGDSALYLCASSLELAGVLGNEQFFGPGTRLTVL.

The rearrangement links TRBV19 to TRBJ1-1, with TRBD1 matching 7 bases. The CDR3 loop spans 15 amino acids. V lost 6 bases, J lost 0 bases, and 7 bases stayed unmatched. Germline CDR1 LNHDA, CDR2 SQIVND (reference sequence). CDR3: CASSPYRGMNTEAFF. CDR3 in DNA: TGTGCCAGTAGCCCTTACAGGGGTATGAACACTGAAGCTTTCTTT. The variable domain in full, with the rest retrieved from reference TRBV19 and TRBJ1-1, is DGGITQSPKYLFRKEGQNVTLSCEQNLNHDAMYWYRQDPGQGLRLIYYSQIVNDFQKGDIAEGYSVSREKKESFPLTVTSAQKNPTAFYLCASSPYRGMNTEAFFGQGTRLTVV.

CDR3 sequence (DNA): TGTGCCAGTAGTATAGGGTACCGCAACTCCAATCAGCCCCAGCATTTT. It specifies CASSIGYRNSNQPQHF. The chain links TRBV19 to TRBJ1-5, with unresolved D. This CDR3 spans 16 amino acids. Looked up from germline, CDR1 is LNHDA and CDR2 is SQIVND (reference sequence). The V end was cut by 1 base, the J end by 3 bases, with 13 bases between.

This chain joins TRBV25-1 and TRBJ2-5; TRBD2 might be the D (7 bases). CDR3 size: 17 residues. V was trimmed by 1 base and J by 1 base, leaving 16 bases between them. Germline V gene data show CDR1 as MGHDK and CDR2 as SYGVNS. This CDR3 reads CASSESAGGGFQETQYF. The DNA of the CDR3 is TGTGCCAGCAGTGAATCAGCAGGCGGGGGCTTCCAAGAGACCCAGTACTTC.

The chain has TRBV9 and TRBJ2-1; 16 bases fit TRBD2. The CDR3 runs to 17 residues. Germline V gene sequence: CDR1 SGDLS, CDR2 YYNGEE. The V and J ends lost 1 base and 5 bases, in that order; junction bases with no gene match: 3. CDR3 in DNA: TGTGCCAGCAGCGTATCGGGACTAGCGGGGGGGGACAATGAGCAGTTCTTC. The encoded protein is CASSVSGLAGGDNEQFF.

V gene TRBV11-2 combines with J gene TRBJ2-7; 11 nucleotides agree with TRBD2. Germline assignment: CDR1 SGHAT and CDR2 FQNNGV. CDR3 length: 15 amino acids. V shed 5 bases, J shed 2 bases, and the junction held 5 bases outside the gene matches. The CDR3 region has the DNA TGTGCCAGCAGCCAGGGGACTAGCGGAACCTACGAGCAGTACTTC. Translating it yields CASSQGTSGTYEQYF.

This chain joins TRBV19 and TRBJ2-1; TRBD2 matches 11 bases. The CDR3 is made up of 17 amino acids. Germline CDR1 LNHDA, CDR2 SQIVND (reference sequence). With V trimmed by 3 bases and J by 8 bases, 12 bases remained unmatched. This CDR3 is CASSMVSVLAGVDEQFF. The DNA for the CDR3 is TGTGCCAGTAGTATGGTTTCGGTACTAGCGGGGGTCGATGAGCAGTTCTTC. Drawing the rest from reference TRBV19 and TRBJ2-1, the complete variable domain is DGGITQSPKYLFRKEGQNVTLSCEQNLNHDAMYWYRQDPGQGLRLIYYSQIVNDFQKGDIAEGYSVSREKKESFPLTVTSAQKNPTAFYLCASSMVSVLAGVDEQFFGPGTRLTVL.

The CDR3 sequence: CAIGQGNYEQYF. The CDR3 bases are TGTGCCATCGGACAGGGGAACTACGAGCAGTACTTC. J is TRBJ2-7 and V is TRBV10-3; 9 positions agree with TRBD1. The trim removed 8 bases at V and 3 bases at J, leaving 2 bases unmatched. CDR1 and CDR2 from the germline V gene are ENHRY and SYGVKD. The CDR3 runs to 12 residues.

The CDR3 reads CASSPSDRQGNEQFF. Here the CDR3 DNA reads TGCGCCAGCAGCCCATCCGATAGACAGGGCAATGAGCAGTTCTTC. J is TRBJ2-1 and V is TRBV4-1; 7 bases map to TRBD1. With 4 bases clipped from V and 6 bases from J, the junction kept 9 bases outside the gene matches. Looked up from germline, CDR1 is MGHRA and CDR2 is YSYEKL. CDR3 length: 15 residues.

This clone was counted once. The chain employs TRBV4-1 and TRBJ2-1; the match to TRBD1 covers 10 bases. Germline assignment: CDR1 MGHRA and CDR2 YSYEKL. Losses at the gene ends were 5 bases for V and 4 bases for J; bases not matched to a gene: 8. The CDR3 has 16 amino acids. The CDR3 protein is CASSAAGTGVYNEQFF. CDR3 DNA: TGCGCCAGCAGCGCCGCCGGGACAGGGGTTTACAATGAGCAGTTCTTC.

The J gene is TRBJ2-1, the V gene TRBV7-9; 10 bases align to TRBD2. CDR1 and CDR2 (germline): SEHNR, FQNEAQ (reference sequence). Trimming took 1 base from V and 5 from J; bases not matched to a gene: 5. This CDR3 is built from 16 residues. The CDR3 DNA reads as TGTGCCAGCAGCTTAGAGTGGACTAGCGGTGACAATGAGCAGTTCTTC. Its protein product is CASSLEWTSGDNEQFF.

V gene TRBV4-3 combines with J gene TRBJ2-6; no clear D. The V end lost 0 bases, the J end lost 1 base, and 16 bases lay between the germline ends. From germline, CDR1 is LGHNA and CDR2 YSLEER. The CDR3 is 19 residues long. The chain's CDR3 is CASSQDWATLPSGANVLTF. CDR3 bases: TGCGCCAGCAGCCAAGATTGGGCGACACTCCCTTCTGGGGCCAACGTCCTGACTTTC.

This clone has just a few counts. J is TRBJ1-5 and V is TRBV7-6, with 10 bases identical to TRBD1. The CDR3 spans 14 residues. Germline V gene sequence: CDR1 SGHVS, CDR2 FNYEAQ. The J segment lost 7 bases and the V segment lost 4 bases, leaving 4 bases of the junction unmatched. CDR3 coding DNA: TGTGCCAGCAGCTCGGGACAGGGGAGCCAGCCCCAGCATTTT. This codes for CASSSGQGSQPQHF.

The CDR3 DNA sequence: TGCGCCAGCAGCTTGGTAGATGACTATGGCTACACCTTC. It encodes CASSLVDDYGYTF. The chain has TRBV5-1 and TRBJ1-2; D is unclear. CDR1 SGHRS and CDR2 YFSETQ come from the germline V gene. V was cut by 0 bases and J by 3 bases, with 6 bases left in between. This CDR3 region has 13 residues.